Sequencing of this T cell receptor (beta chain) was carried out in a study of identical twins. Overall study results and limits: Sharing of beta out-of-frame sequences by twins showed a weaker excess. Models underpredicted monozygotic twin sharing of out-of-frame TCR alpha.

This clonotype was picked up many times. Its specificity is not known. The CDR3 runs to 14 residues. The germline gives CDR1 MNHEY, CDR2 SMNVEV (reference sequence). V dropped 5 bases and J dropped 3 bases, with 14 bases sitting between them. TCRdb ran MiXCR on the 5' RACE reads and lists one entry per CDR3 protein. The table lists 420,000 or so distinct CDR3 sequences, 15% to 20% of them singletons. Specimen: naive T cells sorted from blood. The chain uses TRBV27 and TRBJ2-7; D is uncertain. This clonotype was sampled from a man aged 50 to 60 in good health. This CDR3 reads CASSRSHEDYEQYF. The CDR3 DNA reads as TGTGCCAGCAGTAGAAGCCACGAGGACTACGAGCAGTACTTC.